This passage covers 5 T cell receptor beta chains from one sample sequenced in a study of cytomegalovirus exposure and HLA in healthy donors. Researchers ran the PCR with 60 Vbeta and 13 Jbeta primers. The data were produced by immunoSEQ multiplex PCR, yet TCRdb's version contains in-frame clones alone and is incomplete. The sample carries under 200,000 clones, around 82% recorded once. The sample was PBMCs. Receptor source: a boy aged 5-17 years in good health and CMV-seronegative.

The chain joins TRBV19 to TRBJ1-5; tentatively, D is TRBD1 (5 bases). Trimming shortened V by 7 bases and J by 3 bases, and 16 bases separated the two germline ends. This CDR3 has 15 residues. Germline CDR1 and CDR2: LNHDA and SQIVND (reference sequence). The CDR3 here is CASTVGGTLNQPQHF. The CDR3 DNA sequence: TGTGCCAGTACCGTGGGCGGGACCCTCAATCAGCCCCAGCATTTT.

Comments on this clone: Other nucleotide sequences from this sample produce the same CDR3. The chain uses TRBV2 and TRBJ1-2, with 8 nucleotides matching TRBD1. The germline CDR1 and CDR2 sequences are SNHLY and FYNNEI. V lost 5 bases, J lost 6 bases, and 11 bases stayed unmatched. This CDR3 comprises 15 residues. The chain's CDR3 is CASSFPGQVVDGYTF. In DNA form, the CDR3 reads TGTGCCAGCAGTTTTCCGGGACAGGTGGTCGATGGCTACACCTTC.

The chain couples TRBV6-4 to TRBJ2-7, with a tentative D call TRBD1 (6 bases). This CDR3 contains 14 residues. Germline lookup yields CDR1 MRHNA and CDR2 SNTAGT. V was shortened by 9 bases and J by 1 base, with 16 bases between the two germline ends. DNA for the CDR3: TGTGCCAGTGTTTTTGGGGGCCTATCCTACGAGCAGTACTTC. This gives the protein CASVFGGLSYEQYF.

The chain joins TRBV27 to TRBJ2-1; D perhaps matches TRBD1 (5 bases). V was clipped by 6 bases and J by 4 bases, with 10 bases between them. Germline V gene data show CDR1 as MNHEY and CDR2 as SMNVEV (reference sequence). This CDR3 has 13 amino acids. The CDR3 region is CASRGQGYNEQFF. For the CDR3, the DNA is TGTGCCAGCAGAGGTCAGGGATACAATGAGCAGTTCTTC.

The chain carries TRBV7-8 and TRBJ2-2; D gene ambiguous. The V gene's germline CDR1 is SGHVS and CDR2 FQNEAQ. This CDR3 contains 13 residues. Between the trimmed V and J ends, which lost 5 bases and 9 bases, there was a span of 13 bases. In DNA, the CDR3 is TGTGCCAGCAGCCTACCCCCCTACCGGGAGCTGTTTTTT. The encoded protein is CASSLPPYRELFF.